The 5 T cell receptor beta chains below come from one sample, sequenced in a study of T cell repertoires in cytomegalovirus infection. Via MiXCR, TCRdb re-called the reads, giving one row per CDR3 protein. The sample carries a few hundred thousand distinct CDR3 sequences, about 20% recorded once. These receptors have no identified antigens. Sequenced material: cultured PBMCs, taken from culture after CMV antigen stimulation. Receptor source: a human donor in good health (CMV status not recorded). Some clones in this sample may be carry-over from other donors' samples.

This clonotype has only a few counts. The V gene is TRBV7-8, the J gene TRBJ2-1, with 7 bases identical to TRBD1. The V and J ends lost 5 bases and 4 bases, in that order; junction bases with no gene match: 2. The CDR3 spans 13 residues. Germline CDR1 is SGHVS and CDR2 is FQNEAQ. In DNA, the CDR3 is TGTGCCAGCAGCCGGGACAGATACAATGAGCAGTTCTTC. Amino acid sequence: CASSRDRYNEQFF.

This chain connects TRBV2 to TRBJ1-2; D is uncertain. CDR3 length: 13 amino acids. V lost 7 bases to trimming and J lost 4 bases, with 13 bases between them. CDR1 is SNHLY and CDR2 is FYNNEI in the germline V gene. CDR3 protein: CASTLERSYGYTF. As DNA, the CDR3 is TGTGCCAGCACCTTAGAGAGAAGCTATGGCTACACCTTC.

The chain carries TRBV27 and TRBJ1-3, with 8 nucleotides matching TRBD1. V was pared by 3 bases and J by 4 bases, with 5 bases of the junction left unmatched. This CDR3 region has 15 residues. Germline V gene sequence: CDR1 MNHEY, CDR2 SMNVEV (reference sequence). The CDR3 is CASSFTGGLGNTIYF. The CDR3 DNA sequence: TGTGCCAGCAGTTTTACAGGGGGGTTGGGAAACACCATATATTTT.

This clonotype has more than one count but fewer than ten. The rearrangement uses TRBV11-3 and TRBJ2-5; tentatively, D is TRBD2 (5 bases). V lost 5 bases and J 5 bases, leaving 18 bases between the germline ends. The V gene's germline CDR1 is SGHNT and CDR2 YENEEA. The CDR3 loop spans 15 amino acids. The CDR3 spells CASSPGEYDVETQYF. For the CDR3, the DNA is TGTGCCAGCAGCCCCGGGGAATACGACGTGGAGACCCAGTACTTC.

The gene calls are TRBV30 and TRBJ1-1; D unclear. The germline V gene has CDR1 GTSNPN and CDR2 SVGIG (reference sequence). The V end lost 2 bases, the J end lost 1 base, and 5 bases lay between the germline ends. The CDR3 consists of 12 residues. CDR3 loop: CAWSRANTEAFF. DNA of the CDR3: TGTGCCTGGAGTCGGGCGAACACTGAAGCTTTCTTT. Supplemented by reference TRBV30 and TRBJ1-1, the full variable domain reads SQTIHQWPATLVQPVGSPLSLECTVEGTSNPNLYWYRQAAGRGLQLLFYSVGIGQISSEVPQNLSASRPQDRQFILSSKKLLLSDSGFYLCAWSRANTEAFFGQGTRLTVV.